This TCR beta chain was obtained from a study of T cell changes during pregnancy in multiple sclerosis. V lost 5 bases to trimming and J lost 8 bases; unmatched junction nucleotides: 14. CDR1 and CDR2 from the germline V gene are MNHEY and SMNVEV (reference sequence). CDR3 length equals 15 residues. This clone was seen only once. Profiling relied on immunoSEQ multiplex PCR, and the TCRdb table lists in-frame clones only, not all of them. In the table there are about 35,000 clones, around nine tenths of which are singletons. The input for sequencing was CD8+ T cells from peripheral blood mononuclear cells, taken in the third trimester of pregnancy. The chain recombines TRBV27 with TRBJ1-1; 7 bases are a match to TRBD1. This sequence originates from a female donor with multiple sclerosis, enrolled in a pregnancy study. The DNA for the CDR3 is TGTGCCAGCAGTATTTCCGGGACAGCGACCGACGAAGCTTTCTTT. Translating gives CASSISGTATDEAFF.